The next 19 T cell receptor beta chains were all read from a single sample in a study of T cell changes during pregnancy in multiple sclerosis. Produced via immunoSEQ multiplex PCR; TCRdb's table is partial and in-frame only. The data show about 51,000 clones, under 95% seen once. Sequenced here: CD4+ T cells from peripheral blood mononuclear cells, sampled in the second trimester of pregnancy. Receptors originate from a female donor with multiple sclerosis, enrolled in a pregnancy study.

The chain couples TRBV4-1 to TRBJ2-5; the match to TRBD2 covers 8 bases. CDR1 MGHRA and CDR2 YSYEKL come from the germline V gene. Losses at the gene ends were 4 bases for V and 2 bases for J; bases not matched to a gene: 3. The CDR3 spans 14 residues. Here the CDR3 DNA reads TGCGCCAGCAGCCGAGCGGGGGAGCAAGAGACCCAGTACTTC. Amino acids: CASSRAGEQETQYF.

V and J are TRBV6-5 and TRBJ2-7, with D possibly TRBD2 on 6 matching bases. The CDR3 consists of 14 residues. CDR1 MNHEY and CDR2 SVGAGI come from the germline V gene. The V gene lost 2 bases and the J gene lost 4 bases, with 12 bases spanning the gap. This CDR3 reads CASSYGGIGYEQYF. For the CDR3, the DNA is TGTGCCAGCAGTTACGGAGGGATCGGGTACGAGCAGTACTTC.

The genes are TRBV13 and TRBJ2-5; 10 bases fit TRBD1. Germline V gene data show CDR1 as PRHDT and CDR2 as FYEKMQ (reference sequence). V shed 4 bases, J shed 4 bases, and the junction held 3 bases outside the gene matches. The CDR3 covers 14 residues. CDR3 protein: CASSWTGGLETQYF. For the CDR3, the DNA is TGTGCCAGCAGCTGGACAGGGGGTTTAGAGACCCAGTACTTC.

The chain combines TRBV5-1 with TRBJ1-3, with 7 nucleotides matching TRBD1. Germline V gene data show CDR1 as SGHRS and CDR2 as YFSETQ. The J segment lost 2 bases and the V segment lost 1 base, leaving 3 bases of the junction unmatched. The CDR3 has 15 amino acids. The CDR3 nucleotides read TGCGCCAGCAGCTTGTTGGGGACAGCTGGAAACACCATATATTTT. This gives the protein CASSLLGTAGNTIYF. Drawing the rest from reference TRBV5-1 and TRBJ1-3, the complete variable domain is KAGVTQTPRYLIKTRGQQVTLSCSPISGHRSVSWYQQTPGQGLQFLFEYFSETQRNKGNFPGRFSGRQFSNSRSEMNVSTLELGDSALYLCASSLLGTAGNTIYFGEGSWLTVV.

This rearrangement joins TRBV6-5 to TRBJ2-5; 8 nucleotides align to TRBD2. J lost 1 base, V lost 6 bases, and 7 bases had no gene match. Germline assignment: CDR1 MNHEY and CDR2 SVGAGI. CDR3 length equals 15 residues. The DNA of the CDR3 is TGTGCCAGCAGGATGGCGGGAGGCCCCCAAGAGACCCAGTACTTC. Translated, it gives CASRMAGGPQETQYF.

This rearrangement joins TRBV18 to TRBJ2-3; D ambiguous. There are 16 residues in the CDR3. The germline CDR1 and CDR2 sequences are KGHSH and LQKENI. With 2 bases removed from V and 3 bases from J, the gap between germline ends came to 15 bases. The CDR3 coding sequence is TGTGCCAGCTCACCAATCGAGGCCCTCATTACAGATACGCAGTATTTT. Its protein is CASSPIEALITDTQYF. Filled out from reference TRBV18 and TRBJ2-3, the complete variable domain reads NAGVMQNPRHLVRRRGQEARLRCSPMKGHSHVYWYRQLPEEGLKFMVYLQKENIIDESGMPKERFSAEFPKEGPSILRIQQVVRGDSAAYFCASSPIEALITDTQYFGPGTRLTVL.

The J gene is TRBJ2-7, the V gene TRBV6-5, with D possibly matching TRBD1 (6 bases). The V end was cut by 6 bases, the J end by 0 bases, with 12 bases between. Germline loops: CDR1 MNHEY, CDR2 SVGAGI. The CDR3 loop spans 14 amino acids. The CDR3 sequence is CASRRDTSSYEQYF. CDR3 in DNA: TGTGCCAGCAGACGGGACACGAGCTCCTACGAGCAGTACTTC.

The chain is built from TRBV5-4 and TRBJ1-5; TRBD1 matches at 7 bases. Losses at the gene ends were 2 bases for V and 4 bases for J; bases not matched to a gene: 9. Germline CDR1 SGHNT, CDR2 YYREEE (reference sequence). The CDR3 totals 16 residues. The CDR3 loop reads CASSLQPDRYNQPQHF. The CDR3, as DNA: TGTGCCAGCAGCTTACAGCCGGACAGGTATAATCAGCCCCAGCATTTT. The variable domain in full, with the rest retrieved from reference TRBV5-4 and TRBJ1-5, is ETGVTQSPTHLIKTRGQQVTLRCSSQSGHNTVSWYQQALGQGPQFIFQYYREEENGRGNFPPRFSGLQFPNYSSELNVNALELDDSALYLCASSLQPDRYNQPQHFGDGTRLSIL.

The genes are TRBV6-5 and TRBJ2-7; 13 nucleotides agree with TRBD2. The germline CDR1 and CDR2 sequences are MNHEY and SVGAGI. The CDR3 spans 15 residues. Trimming cost V 4 bases and J 4 bases; bases outside gene matches: 4. CDR3: CASSSRTSGGYEQYF. The CDR3 coding sequence is TGTGCCAGCAGTTCCCGGACTAGCGGGGGTTACGAGCAGTACTTC.

The genes are TRBV15 and TRBJ1-5, with 8 bases aligning to TRBD1. Unmatched junction bases numbered 10, after V lost 3 bases and J lost 6 bases. CDR3 length equals 16 residues. Germline CDR1 reads LNHNV; CDR2 reads YYDKDF (reference sequence). As DNA, the CDR3 is TGTGCCACCAGCAGGGATGGACAGGGCCTCGGTCAGCCCCAGCATTTT. Protein sequence: CATSRDGQGLGQPQHF.

The chain is built from TRBV20-1 and TRBJ2-7; D is perhaps TRBD2 (5 bases). The germline CDR1 and CDR2 sequences are DFQATT and SNEGSKA (reference sequence). The germline V and J ends were trimmed by 4 bases and 5 bases, with 6 bases remaining between them. The length of the CDR3 is 10 residues. The DNA of the CDR3 is TGCAGTGCTAAGGAGGACGAGCAGTACTTC. Protein: CSAKEDEQYF.

This clone was seen once. The chain combines TRBV5-5 with TRBJ2-5, with TRBD1 as a possible D gene (6 bases). This CDR3 is built from 15 residues. Germline values: CDR1 SGHKS, CDR2 YYEKEE (reference sequence). V lost 3 bases and J 3 bases, leaving 15 bases between the germline ends. The CDR3 sequence is CASSWDFGGEETQYF. The CDR3 coding sequence is TGTGCCAGCAGCTGGGATTTTGGGGGCGAAGAGACCCAGTACTTC.

The chain has TRBV5-1 and TRBJ2-1, with 12 positions matching TRBD2. CDR3 length: 16 residues. The V gene's germline CDR1 is SGHRS and CDR2 YFSETQ. V lost 6 bases and J lost 5; bases outside the gene matches: 9. CDR3: CASKYLAGGTNNEQFF. CDR3 DNA sequence: TGCGCCAGCAAATATCTAGCGGGGGGGACTAACAATGAGCAGTTCTTC.

The chain uses TRBV18 and TRBJ1-2, with a possible D match to TRBD1 (5 bases). Germline V gives CDR1 KGHSH, CDR2 LQKENI. Between the trimmed V and J ends, which lost 2 bases and 2 bases, there was a span of 12 bases. CDR3 length: 15 amino acids. CDR3 bases: TGTGCCAGCTCACCAAAATCGACAGACAACTATGGCTACACCTTC. Translation gives CASSPKSTDNYGYTF.

The DNA for the CDR3 is TGTGCCAGTAGGATCGTCCAGGGGGGCGATCAGCCCCAGCATTTT. Its protein is CASRIVQGGDQPQHF. The J gene is TRBJ1-5, the V gene TRBV19, with TRBD1 identical over 7 bases. The CDR3 runs to 15 residues. Germline trimming cut 6 bases from V and 5 bases from J; bases unmatched to any gene: 10. Germline loops: CDR1 LNHDA, CDR2 SQIVND (reference sequence).

On this clone itself: One junction end disagrees with the germline gene, perhaps due to a read error. CDR3: CATSRRQGVETQHF. CDR3 DNA sequence: TGTGCCACCAGCAGAAGACAGGGCGTGGAGACCCAGCACTTC. This sequence joins TRBV15 and TRBJ2-5; TRBD1 aligns across 7 bases. The CDR3 spans 14 residues. Germline V gene lookup returns CDR1 LNHNV and CDR2 YYDKDF (reference sequence).

The V gene is TRBV6-4, the J gene TRBJ2-3, with TRBD2 identical over 8 bases. V was clipped by 7 bases and J by 5 bases; unmatched bases: 11. This CDR3 comprises 15 residues. Germline CDR1 is MRHNA and CDR2 is SNTAGT. The CDR3 coding sequence is TGTGCCAGCACCGTCCGGGGGGGCGTCTTAGATACGCAGTATTTT. Translation: CASTVRGGVLDTQYF.

The V gene is TRBV6-1, the J gene TRBJ1-5; D not resolved. The CDR3 covers 14 residues. Trimming took 0 bases from V and 5 from J, leaving 8 bases between them. Germline-derived CDR1 and CDR2 are MNHNS and SASEGT. CDR3 sequence reads: CASSEAGSDQPQHF. CDR3 in DNA: TGTGCCAGCAGTGAAGCGGGCTCGGATCAGCCCCAGCATTTT.

This rearrangement joins TRBV5-1 to TRBJ1-2; no clear D. Germline V CDR1 and CDR2: SGHRS, YFSETQ. Trimming took 7 bases from V and 6 from J, leaving 16 bases between them. The CDR3 is 13 residues long. The CDR3 spells CASSQEAVDGYTF. CDR3 coding DNA: TGCGCCAGCTCCCAAGAGGCAGTAGATGGCTACACCTTC. Full variable domain (outside the CDR3, taken from reference TRBV5-1 and TRBJ1-2): KAGVTQTPRYLIKTRGQQVTLSCSPISGHRSVSWYQQTPGQGLQFLFEYFSETQRNKGNFPGRFSGRQFSNSRSEMNVSTLELGDSALYLCASSQEAVDGYTFGSGTRLTVV.